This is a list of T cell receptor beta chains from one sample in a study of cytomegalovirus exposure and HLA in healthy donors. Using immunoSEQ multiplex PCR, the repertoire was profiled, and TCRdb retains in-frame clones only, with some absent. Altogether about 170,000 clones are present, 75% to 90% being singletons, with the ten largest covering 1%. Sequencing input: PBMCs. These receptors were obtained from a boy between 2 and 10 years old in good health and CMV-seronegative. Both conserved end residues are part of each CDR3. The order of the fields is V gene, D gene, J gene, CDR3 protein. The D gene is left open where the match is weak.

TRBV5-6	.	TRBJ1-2	CASSLGNPGGGGYTF
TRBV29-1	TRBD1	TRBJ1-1	CSVRGGIRQGVNTEAFF
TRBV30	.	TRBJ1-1	CAWSDTPNTEAFF
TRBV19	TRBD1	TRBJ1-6	CASSIVTGATSPLHF
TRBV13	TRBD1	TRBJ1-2	CASSQGMDRAERGYTF
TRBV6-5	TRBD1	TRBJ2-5	CASRTDRGRLETQYF
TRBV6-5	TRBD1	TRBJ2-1	CASRTGANEQFF
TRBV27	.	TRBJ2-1	CASSFRDNYNEQFF
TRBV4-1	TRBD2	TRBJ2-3	CASSHPFPSSGEVTDTQYF
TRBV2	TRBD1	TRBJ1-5	CASSPPRGTGANQPQHF
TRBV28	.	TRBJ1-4	CASSPARVGEKLFF
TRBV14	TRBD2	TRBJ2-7	CASSQGDIAGLAYEQYF
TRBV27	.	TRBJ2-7	CASSPPGLPGDEQYF
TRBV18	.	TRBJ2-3	CASSPISGGDTQYF
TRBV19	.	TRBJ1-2	CASTLGLVGGYTF
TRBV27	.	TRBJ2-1	CASSLRDWGDEQFF
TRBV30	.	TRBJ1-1	CAWSQLAGRSSTEAFF
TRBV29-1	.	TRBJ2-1	CSVEESRSRLF
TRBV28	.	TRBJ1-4	CASSSGFGNEKLFF
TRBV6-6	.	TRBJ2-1	CATTPGRGYNEQFF
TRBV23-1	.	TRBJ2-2	CAGKGAGEGTGELFF
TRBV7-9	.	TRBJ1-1	CASSLALQHLQNSGEAFF
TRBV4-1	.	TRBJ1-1	CASSQDRRTEAFF
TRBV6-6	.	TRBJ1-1	CASRQEQGGSEAFF
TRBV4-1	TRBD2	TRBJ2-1	CASSQEGAGGFYNEQFF
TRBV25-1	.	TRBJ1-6	CASSYPGLNSPLHF
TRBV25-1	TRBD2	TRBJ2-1	CASRAGGSYNEQFF
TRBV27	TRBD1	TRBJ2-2	CASSPHRGNFGELFF
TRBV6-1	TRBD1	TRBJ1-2	CASSEAYRGGYGYTF
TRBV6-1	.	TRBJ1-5	CASSSSGEPQHF
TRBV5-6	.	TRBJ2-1	CASSLPTGYNEQFF
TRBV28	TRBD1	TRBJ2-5	CASSPLQGSQETQYF
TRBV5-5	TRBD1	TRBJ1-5	CASSSLGTGSHQPQHF
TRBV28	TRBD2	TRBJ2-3	CASNPLAGADTQYF
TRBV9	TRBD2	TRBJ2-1	CASSADSGGVLSEQFF
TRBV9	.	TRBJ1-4	CASSVGGATNEKLFF
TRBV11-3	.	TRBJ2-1	CASSLPGQNEQFF